Included here is one TCR beta chain sequence, with context. Sequencing was performed with immunoSEQ multiplex PCR; in TCRdb, only in-frame clones are kept and a portion is missing. The table includes roughly 120,000 clones, about 88% detected once. The sample is drawn from a study of blood T cell repertoires in COVID-19. Sample: peripheral blood. The receptor's source is a man aged 40-55 years with acute or convalescent COVID-19.

CDR3 sequence reads: CASRYSGGDGYTF. CDR3 in DNA: TGCGCCAGCAGGTACTCAGGGGGAGATGGCTACACCTTC. This rearrangement joins TRBV5-1 to TRBJ1-2, with TRBD1 matching 7 bases. The CDR3 has 13 amino acids. CDR1 is SGHRS and CDR2 is YFSETQ in the germline V gene. Losses at the gene ends were 5 bases for V and 6 bases for J; bases not matched to a gene: 7.